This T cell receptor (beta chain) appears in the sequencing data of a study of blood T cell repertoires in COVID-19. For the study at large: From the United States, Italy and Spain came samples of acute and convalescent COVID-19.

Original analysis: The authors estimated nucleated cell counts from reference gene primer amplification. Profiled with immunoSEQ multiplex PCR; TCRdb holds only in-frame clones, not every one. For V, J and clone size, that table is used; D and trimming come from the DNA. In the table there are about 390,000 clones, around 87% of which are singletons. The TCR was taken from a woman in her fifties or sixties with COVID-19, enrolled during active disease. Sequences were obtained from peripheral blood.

CDR3 coding DNA: TGTGCCAGCAGGGCCGAGGGGGCCGGGCGGGTTGGCTACACCTTC. This encodes CASRAEGAGRVGYTF. The chain uses TRBV28 and TRBJ1-2; TRBD1 aligns across 7 bases. Germline CDR1 and CDR2: MDHEN and SYDVKM. V lost 6 bases and J lost 7; bases outside the gene matches: 14. CDR3 length: 15 residues.